The 20 T cell receptor beta chains given below trace back to one sample, sequenced in a study of blood T cell repertoires in COVID-19. This table comes from immunoSEQ multiplex PCR, and its TCRdb copy is limited to in-frame clones, with some not included. There are about 73,000 clones in the sample; approximately 83% occur only once, and roughly 6% lies in the top ten. Sequenced input: peripheral blood. Every receptor here comes from a woman aged 60-75 years with acute or convalescent COVID-19.

The V gene is TRBV9, the J gene TRBJ2-7; D perhaps matches TRBD2 (5 bases). Germline V gene sequence: CDR1 SGDLS, CDR2 YYNGEE. The V gene lost 3 bases and the J gene lost 5 bases, with 18 bases spanning the gap. The CDR3 has 15 amino acids. CDR3 in amino acids: CASSANEGGRDEQYF. The CDR3 DNA sequence: TGTGCCAGCAGCGCGAACGAGGGCGGAAGGGACGAGCAGTACTTC.

The CDR3 DNA is TGTGCCAGTAGTAATTGGGGGGGCCGGATTGAGCAGTTCTTC. Protein sequence: CASSNWGGRIEQFF. The chain joins TRBV2 to TRBJ2-1; possible D gene TRBD2, 7 bases. V shed 9 bases and J shed 9 bases, with 21 bases lying between them. The CDR3 has 14 amino acids. Looked up from germline, CDR1 is SNHLY and CDR2 is FYNNEI.

This clone was counted between two and nine times. The chain links TRBV19 to TRBJ1-3; D is ambiguous. The ends were cut back, 7 bases at V and 0 bases at J, with 13 bases in the middle. This CDR3 is built from 15 residues. Germline V lookup: CDR1 LNHDA, CDR2 SQIVND (reference sequence). In DNA, the CDR3 is TGTGCCAGTAATAGTCCACGAAGCTCTGGAAACACCATATATTTT. Residues: CASNSPRSSGNTIYF.

This chain's CDR3 is CASRRERGWDSNQPQHF. The CDR3 DNA follows: TGTGCCAGCAGGCGGGAGAGGGGGTGGGATAGCAATCAGCCCCAGCATTTT. The chain carries TRBV2 and TRBJ1-5; perhaps TRBD1 as D (6 bases). The CDR3 spans 17 residues. Trimming took 6 bases from V and 0 from J, leaving 18 bases between them. Germline V lookup: CDR1 SNHLY, CDR2 FYNNEI. The entire variable domain, with the rest obtained from reference TRBV2 and TRBJ1-5, is as follows: EPEVTQTPSHQVTQMGQEVILRCVPISNHLYFYWYRQILGQKVEFLVSFYNNEISEKSEIFDDQFSVERPDGSNFTLKIRSTKLEDSAMYFCASRRERGWDSNQPQHFGDGTRLSIL.

The J gene is TRBJ1-2, the V gene TRBV6-6; 7 bases align to TRBD1. Germline CDR1 reads MNHNY; CDR2 reads SVGAGI (reference sequence). This CDR3 has 13 residues. Trimming at V came to 6 bases and at J to 6 bases, leaving 7 bases not matched to a gene. The CDR3: CASSQDRVDGYTF. The CDR3 coding sequence is TGTGCCAGCAGCCAAGACAGGGTCGATGGCTACACCTTC.

The chain uses TRBV25-1 and TRBJ1-1; D uncertain. V was pared by 5 bases and J by 7 bases, with 17 bases between. The CDR3 is 14 amino acids. Per germline, CDR1 MGHDK and CDR2 SYGVNS. The CDR3 region has the DNA TGTGCCAGCAGTCCAAGACACCGGCTTATTGAAGCTTTCTTT. Amino acid sequence: CASSPRHRLIEAFF.

The chain has TRBV27 and TRBJ1-3; the D gene is possibly TRBD1 (6 bases). The germline V and J ends were trimmed by 6 bases and 2 bases, with 17 bases remaining between them. Germline CDR1 reads MNHEY; CDR2 reads SMNVEV (reference sequence). The CDR3 has 16 amino acids. The CDR3 region has the DNA TGTGCCAGCAGCCCTACAGGGATCGGGACTGGAAACACCATATATTTT. It translates to CASSPTGIGTGNTIYF.

The chain recombines TRBV2 with TRBJ1-2; 7 bases are shared with TRBD1. Per germline, CDR1 SNHLY and CDR2 FYNNEI. The length of the CDR3 is 16 residues. V lost 5 bases, J lost 6 bases, and 15 bases stayed unmatched. CDR3 sequence reads: CASSLLPGIQGNGYTF. CDR3 DNA: TGTGCCAGCAGTCTTTTACCCGGGATACAGGGGAATGGCTACACCTTC.

The V gene is TRBV12-3 or TRBV12-4, the J gene TRBJ1-1; D not certain. V shed 5 bases and J shed 0 bases, with 7 bases lying between them. The CDR3 is made up of 13 amino acids. The CDR3 sequence is CASSRDLNTEAFF. The CDR3 region has the DNA TGTGCCAGCAGTCGGGATTTGAACACTGAAGCTTTCTTT.

The rearrangement uses TRBV4-1 and TRBJ2-1; TRBD2 is a possible D gene (5 bases). Germline-derived CDR1 and CDR2 are MGHRA and YSYEKL. The CDR3 is 17 residues long. The V and J ends lost 1 base and 0 bases respectively, with 13 bases between them. The DNA for the CDR3 is TGCGCCAGCAGCCAAGCGGCGTGGAGGAGCTCCTACAATGAGCAGTTCTTC. Translated, it gives CASSQAAWRSSYNEQFF.

The chain has TRBV24-1 and TRBJ1-2; D not certain. This CDR3 spans 14 amino acids. Germline V gene sequence: CDR1 KGHDR, CDR2 SFDVKD. V was pared by 1 base and J by 0 bases, with 5 bases between. The CDR3: CATSDFRANYGYTF. CDR3 nucleotides: TGTGCCACCAGTGATTTCCGAGCTAACTATGGCTACACCTTC.

A word on this clone: At the DNA level, this CDR3 is encoded by other sequences in the same sample as well. The chain has TRBV3-1 (or the pseudogene TRBV3-2) and TRBJ1-2; perhaps TRBD1 as D (5 bases). The CDR3 is 14 residues long. Germline CDR1 is LGHDT and CDR2 is YNNKEL (reference sequence). V was pared by 1 base and J by 1 base, with 7 bases between. CDR3 nucleotide sequence: TGTGCCAGCAGCCAAGGGGGCGTTAACTATGGCTACACCTTC. Encoded protein: CASSQGGVNYGYTF.

The genes are TRBV3-1 (or the pseudogene TRBV3-2) and TRBJ1-6; D might be TRBD1 (5 bases). Germline V lookup: CDR1 LGHDT, CDR2 YNNKEL (reference sequence). The germline V and J ends were trimmed by 1 base and 4 bases, with 17 bases remaining between them. This CDR3 comprises 18 residues. CDR3 nucleotides: TGTGCCAGCAGCCAAGGGTCCCGGACAATGGTATATAATTCACCCCTCCACTTT. Translated: CASSQGSRTMVYNSPLHF.

The chain employs TRBV10-3 and TRBJ2-3, with 11 bases matching TRBD2. The V gene's germline CDR1 is ENHRY and CDR2 SYGVKD. J lost 5 bases, V lost 6 bases, and 7 bases had no gene match. This CDR3 is 15 amino acids long. DNA of the CDR3: TGTGCCATCAGCGTTAGCGGGGGGGCGAGAGATACGCAGTATTTT. As protein: CAISVSGGARDTQYF.

CDR3 nucleotides: TGTGCCAGCAGCCAAGATCCGGGGGGACGCTCTGGAAACACCATATATTTT. It encodes CASSQDPGGRSGNTIYF. The genes are TRBV4-2 and TRBJ1-3; D possibly corresponds to TRBD1 (5 bases). From germline, CDR1 is LGHNA and CDR2 YNFKEQ. The CDR3 is 17 amino acids. Trimming pared 0 bases from V and 0 bases from J, leaving 12 bases between.

The sample holds one count of this clone. The chain employs TRBV5-1 and TRBJ1-1, with TRBD1 matching over 8 bases. In germline, CDR1 is SGHRS, CDR2 YFSETQ. This CDR3 spans 14 amino acids. With V trimmed by 4 bases and J by 1 base, 3 bases remained unmatched. The CDR3 reads CASSIGQGNTEAFF. In DNA, the CDR3 is TGCGCCAGCAGCATAGGACAGGGGAACACTGAAGCTTTCTTT.

This clone has only a few counts. This chain uses TRBV5-1 with TRBJ1-1, with TRBD1 as a possible D gene (6 bases). V was clipped by 5 bases and J by 5 bases, with 16 bases between them. The CDR3 runs to 14 residues. Germline CDR1 reads SGHRS; CDR2 reads YFSETQ. The CDR3 protein is CASRVGLRGTEAFF. CDR3 nucleotide sequence: TGCGCCAGCAGGGTAGGGCTGAGGGGGACTGAAGCTTTCTTT.

The chain is built from TRBV5-1 and TRBJ1-4, with 7 positions matching TRBD1. The CDR3 runs to 15 residues. Trimming at V came to 7 bases and at J to 5 bases, leaving 11 bases not matched to a gene. Looked up from germline, CDR1 is SGHRS and CDR2 is YFSETQ. The CDR3 DNA follows: TGCGCCAGCCGAGAGGGGGACAGCACAAATGAAAAACTGTTTTTT. It translates to CASREGDSTNEKLFF.

V and J are TRBV5-1 and TRBJ1-1, with a weak D call TRBD1 (6 bases). Germline values: CDR1 SGHRS, CDR2 YFSETQ. The V end was cut by 2 bases, the J end by 5 bases, with 16 bases between. CDR3 length equals 15 residues. The CDR3 DNA reads as TGCGCCAGCAGCTTTACCCCAGGGGAAGATACTGAAGCTTTCTTT. Amino acids: CASSFTPGEDTEAFF.

The chain combines TRBV12-3 or TRBV12-4 with TRBJ2-2, with unresolved D. The CDR3 length is 11 residues. V dropped 8 bases and J dropped 8 bases, with 9 bases sitting between them. The CDR3 sequence is CASSEPGELFF. The DNA of the CDR3 is TGTGCCAGCTCGGAGCCGGGGGAGCTGTTTTTT.